The rows below give T cell receptor beta chains drawn from one sample of a study of cytomegalovirus exposure and HLA in healthy donors. Profiled with immunoSEQ multiplex PCR; TCRdb holds only in-frame clones, not every one. The sample lists some 100,000 clones, approximately 81% occurring once. The source material was PBMCs. These receptors all stem from a woman under 40 in good health and CMV-seronegative. Both conserved end residues are part of each CDR3. D genes are given only for firm matches. Only some rows state a clone size, as once, few, many or a class for expanded clones.

. TRBJ2-7 . TRBV18 CASSPETGPYEQYF TGTGCCAGCTCACCTGAGACAGGTCCCTACGAGCAGTACTTC
. TRBJ2-5 . TRBV18 CASSPLTAQETQYF TGTGCCAGCTCACCGCTGACAGCCCAAGAGACCCAGTACTTC
TRBD1 TRBJ2-7 . TRBV6-5 CAISRTGGYEQYF TGTGCCATTTCTAGGACAGGGGGCTACGAGCAGTACTTC
. TRBJ1-5 few TRBV7-8 CASSLYAQGQGQPQHF TGTGCCAGCAGCTTATATGCACAGGGTCAAGGTCAGCCCCAGCATTTT
. TRBJ2-1 . TRBV4-1 CASSQDLLSLGVYNEQFF TGCGCCAGCAGCCAAGATCTTTTAAGCCTAGGGGTCTACAATGAGCAGTTCTTC
. TRBJ1-4 . TRBV20-1 CSATTGEKLFF TGCAGTGCTACCACCGGTGAAAAACTGTTTTTT
TRBD1 TRBJ1-2 . TRBV27 CASSLYGTGLLNYGYTF TGTGCCAGCAGTTTATACGGGACAGGCCTTTTAAACTATGGCTACACCTTC
. TRBJ1-4 . TRBV5-4 CASRKEAGTNEKLFF TGTGCCAGCAGAAAAGAGGCGGGAACTAATGAAAAACTGTTTTTT
. TRBJ1-1 . TRBV2 CASSDHRMNTEAFF TGTGCCAGCTCGGATCACAGGATGAACACTGAAGCTTTCTTT
TRBD1 TRBJ2-7 . TRBV6-1 CASRDRVGYEQYF TGTGCCAGCAGGGACAGGGTAGGCTACGAGCAGTACTTC
TRBD2 TRBJ2-3 . TRBV10-1 CASSDAGGPTDTQYF TGCGCCAGCAGTGATGCGGGAGGGCCCACAGATACGCAGTATTTT
. TRBJ1-2 . TRBV19 CASSSLYYGYTF TGTGCCAGTAGTTCCCTCTACTATGGCTACACCTTC
. TRBJ1-4 . TRBV2 CASLPQGIAFEKLFF TGTGCCAGCCTACCCCAGGGTATTGCCTTTGAAAAACTGTTTTTT
TRBD1 TRBJ2-3 . TRBV30 CAWSFSWDSSGDTQYF TGTGCCTGGAGTTTTTCTTGGGACAGCAGCGGAGATACGCAGTATTTT
. TRBJ2-5 . TRBV6-5 CASSYVGDQETQYF TGTGCCAGCAGTTACGTAGGAGACCAAGAGACCCAGTACTTC
. TRBJ1-4 . TRBV2 CASTINRQEEKLFF TGTGCCAGCACCATAAACAGGCAAGAGGAAAAACTGTTTTTT
. TRBJ1-1 . TRBV10-1 CASSGKRENTEAFF TGCGCCAGCAGCGGCAAACGGGAGAACACTGAAGCTTTCTTT
TRBD2 TRBJ2-3 . TRBV25-1 CASSPSSGKLTDTQYF TGTGCCAGCAGTCCCTCTAGCGGGAAACTCACAGATACGCAGTATTTT
TRBD1 TRBJ1-2 . TRBV7-9 CASNPGGASYGYTF TGTGCCAGCAACCCAGGGGGCGCAAGCTATGGCTACACCTTC
. TRBJ1-4 . TRBV5-1 CASSPEWGGWGEKLFF TGCGCCAGCAGCCCGGAATGGGGGGGTTGGGGTGAAAAACTGTTTTTT
. TRBJ1-4 . TRBV19 CASSSLREKLFF TGTGCCAGTAGTTCCTTACGGGAAAAACTGTTTTTT
TRBD1 TRBJ1-1 . TRBV5-4 CASTIQGATSLTEAFF TGTGCCAGCACGATACAGGGGGCGACGTCGCTCACTGAAGCTTTCTTT
. TRBJ2-1 . TRBV4-1 CASSLDSINEQFF TGCGCCAGCAGCCTGGACAGTATTAATGAGCAGTTCTTC
. TRBJ1-2 . TRBV28 CASSLVRESYGYTF TGTGCCAGCAGTTTAGTCCGGGAATCCTATGGCTACACCTTC
. TRBJ1-5 once TRBV7-8 CASSLDARANQPQHF TGTGCCAGCAGCTTAGATGCCAGGGCAAATCAGCCCCAGCATTTT
TRBD1 TRBJ2-6 . TRBV29-1 CSVTGGSGANVLTF TGCAGCGTCACAGGGGGCAGCGGGGCCAACGTCCTGACTTTC